Each of the 20 T cell receptor beta chains below was sequenced from the same sample in a study of T cell responses to AZD1222 COVID-19 vaccine. The protocol was immunoSEQ multiplex PCR, while the TCRdb copy is restricted to in-frame clones and leaves out a portion. Of fewer than 110,000 clones in the sample, more than 75% are singletons; the top ten hold roughly 10%. The sample in question was peripheral blood, obtained 28 days after the second AZD1222 dose. Receptors originate from an adult who received the AZD1222 COVID-19 vaccine.

The V call is TRBV19, the J call TRBJ2-1, with 9 bases identical to TRBD1. Unmatched junction bases numbered 13, after V lost 4 bases and J lost 6 bases. The CDR3 is made up of 17 amino acids. CDR1 LNHDA and CDR2 SQIVND come from the germline V gene (reference sequence). CDR3 coding DNA: TGTGCCAGTAGTAACGAAGACAGGGGGTGGTTTGGCAATGAGCAGTTCTTC. Residues: CASSNEDRGWFGNEQFF.

This rearrangement joins TRBV4-3 to TRBJ2-1; D call uncertain. The CDR3 spans 16 residues. Between the trimmed V and J ends, which lost 0 bases and 10 bases, there was a span of 19 bases. CDR1 and CDR2 (germline): LGHNA, YSLEER. The CDR3 spells CASSQDMSDEAREQFF. CDR3 coding DNA: TGCGCCAGCAGCCAAGATATGAGCGATGAAGCAAGGGAGCAGTTCTTC.

V and J are TRBV2 and TRBJ1-5; D is uncertain. Per germline, CDR1 SNHLY and CDR2 FYNNEI. V lost 5 bases and J 5 bases, leaving 10 bases between the germline ends. CDR3 size: 13 residues. In DNA form, the CDR3 reads TGTGCCAGCAGTCGGGATATCGATCAGCCCCAGCATTTT. Translated: CASSRDIDQPQHF.

This chain connects TRBV30 to TRBJ2-5; a possible D gene is TRBD1 (6 bases). This CDR3 is built from 13 residues. Between the trimmed V and J ends, which lost 2 bases and 8 bases, there was a span of 15 bases. Germline values: CDR1 GTSNPN, CDR2 SVGIG (reference sequence). In DNA, the CDR3 is TGTGCCTGGAGTTTCGAGGGGGACCGAACCCAGTACTTC. Translated: CAWSFEGDRTQYF.

The V call is TRBV7-8, the J call TRBJ1-1; tentative D call: TRBD1 (6 bases). This CDR3 contains 16 residues. Deletions cut 2 bases from V and 1 base from J, with 14 bases between. Germline CDR1 is SGHVS and CDR2 is FQNEAQ. CDR3 region: CASSLIAGAKNTEAFF. Here the CDR3 DNA reads TGTGCCAGCAGCTTAATCGCAGGGGCTAAGAACACTGAAGCTTTCTTT.

This clone occurred once. This sequence joins TRBV2 and TRBJ2-2; D call uncertain. Germline loops: CDR1 SNHLY, CDR2 FYNNEI. Between the trimmed V and J ends, which lost 4 bases and 1 base, there was a span of 4 bases. This CDR3 is 13 amino acids long. CDR3 region: CASSAENTGELFF. CDR3 nucleotide sequence: TGTGCCAGCAGTGCCGAGAACACCGGGGAGCTGTTTTTT.

V usage is TRBV7-2 and J usage is TRBJ1-5, with D hard to call. The CDR3 has 16 amino acids. The V gene's germline CDR1 is SGHTA and CDR2 FQGNSA. V lost 1 base and J 6 bases, leaving 16 bases between the germline ends. This CDR3 is CASSLGGHGWSQPQHF. CDR3 nucleotide sequence: TGTGCCAGCAGCTTAGGTGGTCATGGTTGGAGTCAGCCCCAGCATTTT.

This sequence joins TRBV27 and TRBJ2-3, with D perhaps given as TRBD1 or TRBD2 (6 bases each). V was pared by 1 base and J by 4 bases, with 9 bases between. This CDR3 is built from 14 residues. The germline V gene encodes CDR1 MNHEY and CDR2 SMNVEV (reference sequence). The CDR3, as DNA: TGTGCCAGCAGTTTATTGGGGGGCCCAGATACGCAGTATTTT. Its protein product is CASSLLGGPDTQYF.

V gene TRBV6-6 combines with J gene TRBJ1-1; D gene ambiguous. The V and J ends lost 3 bases and 8 bases respectively, with 10 bases between them. The CDR3 consists of 12 residues. Germline V gene data show CDR1 as MNHNY and CDR2 as SVGAGI (reference sequence). The CDR3 loop reads CASSYAALEAFF. CDR3 nucleotides: TGTGCCAGCAGTTATGCCGCTCTCGAAGCTTTCTTT.

The chain combines TRBV19 with TRBJ1-2; D uncertain. The CDR3 length is 11 residues. Germline values: CDR1 LNHDA, CDR2 SQIVND (reference sequence). Trimming stripped 4 bases from V and 7 bases from J, with 7 bases between. CDR3 loop: CASSTGPGYTF. Here the CDR3 DNA reads TGTGCCAGTAGTACCGGGCCTGGCTACACCTTC. Drawing the rest from reference TRBV19 and TRBJ1-2, the complete variable domain is DGGITQSPKYLFRKEGQNVTLSCEQNLNHDAMYWYRQDPGQGLRLIYYSQIVNDFQKGDIAEGYSVSREKKESFPLTVTSAQKNPTAFYLCASSTGPGYTFGSGTRLTVV.

This clone has just a few counts. The chain's CDR3 is CASSTQAGVTTDTQYF. The CDR3, as DNA: TGTGCCAGCAGTACACAAGCGGGGGTCACCACAGATACGCAGTATTTT. The chain has TRBV27 and TRBJ2-3; the match to TRBD2 covers 8 bases. The J segment lost 2 bases and the V segment lost 5 bases, leaving 9 bases of the junction unmatched. This CDR3 comprises 16 residues. The germline V gene has CDR1 MNHEY and CDR2 SMNVEV (reference sequence).

This chain joins TRBV2 and TRBJ1-3; the D gene is possibly TRBD1 (5 bases). The V gene lost 7 bases and the J gene lost 2 bases, with 18 bases spanning the gap. From germline, CDR1 is SNHLY and CDR2 FYNNEI. CDR3 length: 16 amino acids. The CDR3 nucleotides read TGTGCCAGCATTTTCGGGCGGGGCAACGCTGGAAACACCATATATTTT. Translating it yields CASIFGRGNAGNTIYF.

The CDR3 protein is CASSPLPRLSGLFKNTEAFF. The CDR3 coding sequence is TGCGCCAGCAGCCCCCTCCCCAGGCTATCAGGTCTTTTCAAGAACACTGAAGCTTTCTTT. J is TRBJ1-1 and V is TRBV4-1, with D hard to call. Between the trimmed V and J ends, which lost 4 bases and 1 base, there was a span of 28 bases. Per germline, CDR1 MGHRA and CDR2 YSYEKL. The length of the CDR3 is 20 residues.

The chain links TRBV10-3 to TRBJ2-7; no clear D. Germline CDR1 and CDR2: ENHRY and SYGVKD. Trimming took off 4 bases at V and 5 bases at J, with 6 bases between the two ends. This CDR3 is built from 11 residues. CDR3 DNA: TGTGCCATCAGTGTCCTAGACGAGCAGTACTTC. Translating gives CAISVLDEQYF.

CDR3 DNA sequence: TGTGCCAGCAGCCAAGTGGAGATCGAAAAACTGTTTTTT. Translating gives CASSQVEIEKLFF. The rearrangement links TRBV3-1 (or the pseudogene TRBV3-2) to TRBJ1-4; D is uncertain. The germline gives CDR1 LGHDT, CDR2 YNNKEL (reference sequence). The CDR3 length is 13 residues. Trimming cost V 1 base and J 8 bases, with 8 bases left between them.

This chain connects TRBV5-4 to TRBJ2-3, with D perhaps assigned TRBD1 or TRBD2 (5 bases each). CDR1 is SGHNT and CDR2 is YYREEE in the germline V gene (reference sequence). The CDR3 is made up of 15 amino acids. Trimming cost V 0 bases and J 0 bases, with 8 bases left between them. DNA for the CDR3: TGTGCCAGCAGCTTGGCCGGGGCCAGCACAGATACGCAGTATTTT. Its protein is CASSLAGASTDTQYF. The full variable domain, with the rest looked up from reference TRBV5-4 and TRBJ2-3, is ETGVTQSPTHLIKTRGQQVTLRCSSQSGHNTVSWYQQALGQGPQFIFQYYREEENGRGNFPPRFSGLQFPNYSSELNVNALELDDSALYLCASSLAGASTDTQYFGPGTRLTVL.

CDR3 DNA: TGTGCCAGCAGCCGATTGGGACAGTCGAACACTGAAGCTTTCTTT. Amino acids: CASSRLGQSNTEAFF. V usage is TRBV7-9 and J usage is TRBJ1-1; 7 nucleotides agree with TRBD1. J was trimmed by 1 base and V by 5 bases; bases with no gene match: 7. CDR1 is SEHNR, CDR2 FQNEAQ, per germline (reference sequence). There are 15 residues in the CDR3.

The V call is TRBV11-1, the J call TRBJ1-2, with 8 bases identical to TRBD1. This CDR3 is built from 14 residues. The junction had 6 bases not matched to a gene; V was cut back by 5 bases and J by 4 bases. CDR1 SGHAT and CDR2 FQDESV come from the germline V gene (reference sequence). CDR3: CASSQGQAAYGYTF. As DNA, the CDR3 is TGTGCCAGCAGCCAGGGACAGGCGGCCTATGGCTACACCTTC. Variable domain in full (rest from reference TRBV11-1 and TRBJ1-2): EAEVAQSPRYKITEKSQAVAFWCDPISGHATLYWYRQILGQGPELLVQFQDESVVDDSQLPKDRFSAERLKGVDSTLKIQPAELGDSAMYLCASSQGQAAYGYTFGSGTRLTVV.

The gene calls are TRBV14 and TRBJ1-4, with a weak D call TRBD1 (5 bases). Germline V CDR1 and CDR2: SGHDN, FVKESK. Trimming removed 4 bases at V and 1 base at J, with 13 bases between. This CDR3 region has 16 residues. CDR3 region: CASSPFSGVTNEKLFF. CDR3 DNA: TGTGCCAGCAGCCCATTCTCGGGGGTAACTAATGAAAAACTGTTTTTT.

J is TRBJ2-1 and V is TRBV10-2, with D perhaps TRBD2 (6 bases). V was clipped by 5 bases and J by 4 bases, with 15 bases between them. Germline CDR1 and CDR2: WSHSY and SAAADI. The CDR3 is 15 amino acids. The CDR3 nucleotides read TGCGCCAGCAGTATGGTCGGGAGAGGGTACAATGAGCAGTTCTTC. As protein: CASSMVGRGYNEQFF.